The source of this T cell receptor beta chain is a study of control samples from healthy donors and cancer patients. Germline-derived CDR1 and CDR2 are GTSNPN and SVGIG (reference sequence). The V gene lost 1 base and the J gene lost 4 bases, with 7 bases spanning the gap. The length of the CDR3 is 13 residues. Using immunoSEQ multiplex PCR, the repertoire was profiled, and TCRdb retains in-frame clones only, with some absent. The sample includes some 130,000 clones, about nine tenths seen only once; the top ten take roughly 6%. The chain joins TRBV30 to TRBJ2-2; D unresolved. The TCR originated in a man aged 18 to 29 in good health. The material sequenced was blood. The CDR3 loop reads CAWSGMSTGELFF. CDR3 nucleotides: TGTGCCTGGAGTGGGATGAGCACCGGGGAGCTGTTTTTT.